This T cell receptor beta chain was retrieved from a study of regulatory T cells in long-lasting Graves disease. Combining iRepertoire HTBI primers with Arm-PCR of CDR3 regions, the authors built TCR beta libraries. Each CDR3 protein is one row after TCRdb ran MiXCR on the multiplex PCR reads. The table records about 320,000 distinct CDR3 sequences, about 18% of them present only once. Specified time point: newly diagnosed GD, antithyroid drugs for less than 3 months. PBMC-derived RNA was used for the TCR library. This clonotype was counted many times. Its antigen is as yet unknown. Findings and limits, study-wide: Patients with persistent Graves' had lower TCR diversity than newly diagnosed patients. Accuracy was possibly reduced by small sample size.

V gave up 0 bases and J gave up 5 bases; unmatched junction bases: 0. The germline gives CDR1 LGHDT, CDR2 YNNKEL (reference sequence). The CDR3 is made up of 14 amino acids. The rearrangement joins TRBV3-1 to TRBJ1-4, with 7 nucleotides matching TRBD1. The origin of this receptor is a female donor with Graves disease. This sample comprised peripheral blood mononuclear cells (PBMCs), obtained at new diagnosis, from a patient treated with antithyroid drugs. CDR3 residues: CASSQDRGNEKLFF. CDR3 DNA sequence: TGTGCCAGCAGCCAAGACAGGGGGAATGAAAAACTGTTTTTT.